The 3 T cell receptor beta chains in this list originate from one sample, sequenced in a study of blood T cell repertoires in COVID-19. TCRdb's copy holds only in-frame clones and misses some; the assay was immunoSEQ multiplex PCR. The sample lists 150,000 to 200,000 clones, 87% occurring once. The sample taken for sequencing was peripheral blood. These TCRs come from a woman aged 65 to 85 with COVID-19, enrolled during active disease.

The V and J genes are TRBV18 and TRBJ2-7; 7 bases match TRBD1. CDR1 is KGHSH and CDR2 is LQKENI in the germline V gene. The CDR3 is 14 residues long. V was pared by 3 bases and J by 2 bases, with 4 bases of the junction left unmatched. CDR3 sequence: CASSPDRVAYEQYF. The CDR3 DNA reads as TGTGCCAGCTCACCCGACAGGGTTGCCTACGAGCAGTACTTC.

This clone was observed once. The chain links TRBV28 to TRBJ1-1; 11 bases are a match to TRBD1. The germline CDR1 and CDR2 sequences are MDHEN and SYDVKM. The CDR3 totals 15 residues. V dropped 5 bases and J dropped 5; count of bases not matched to a gene: 7. The CDR3 region is CASSRPGQGGTEAFF. CDR3 nucleotides: TGTGCCAGCAGTCGACCGGGACAGGGGGGGACTGAAGCTTTCTTT.

The V and J genes are TRBV11-1 and TRBJ1-2; possibly TRBD1 for D (5 bases). Trimming removed 5 bases from V and 7 bases from J, with 14 bases in between. Germline lookup yields CDR1 SGHAT and CDR2 FQDESV (reference sequence). This CDR3 region has 13 residues. As DNA, the CDR3 is TGTGCCAGCAGCCCCCGGACATATGGTGGCTACACCTTC. This sequence encodes CASSPRTYGGYTF.